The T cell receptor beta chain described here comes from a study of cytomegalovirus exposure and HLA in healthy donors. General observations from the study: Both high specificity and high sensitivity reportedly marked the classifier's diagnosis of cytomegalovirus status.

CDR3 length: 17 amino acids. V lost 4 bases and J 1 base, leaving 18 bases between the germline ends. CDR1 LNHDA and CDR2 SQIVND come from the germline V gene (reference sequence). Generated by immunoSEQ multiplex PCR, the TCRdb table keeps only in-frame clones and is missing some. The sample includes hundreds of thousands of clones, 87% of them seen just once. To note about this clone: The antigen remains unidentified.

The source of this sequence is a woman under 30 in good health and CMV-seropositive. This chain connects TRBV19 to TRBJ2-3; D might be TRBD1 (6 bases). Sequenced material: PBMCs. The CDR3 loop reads CASSTQGFVPRTDTQYF. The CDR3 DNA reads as TGTGCCAGTAGTACTCAGGGGTTCGTTCCCCGCACAGATACGCAGTATTTT.